A selection of T cell receptor beta chains follows, all from one sample in a study of shared clonotypes between healthy human individuals. The table came from immunoSEQ multiplex PCR; TCRdb's copy has only in-frame clones and leaves some out. The data hold hundreds of thousands of clones, with around four fifths observed a single time. The sequencing input was memory CD4+ T cells sorted from blood. All receptors come from a man aged 25 to 40 in good health. Both conserved end residues are part of each CDR3. A D gene is named only where the DNA matches it firmly. Expanded clones get a size class; other rows say once, few or many, or leave the size out.

j_gene: TRBJ1-4; d_gene: NA; abundance: NA; v_gene: TRBV29-1; len: 12; CDR3nt: TGCAGCGTTACGGGAGTCGGTGAAAAACTGTTTTTT; CDR3aa: CSVTGVGEKLFF
j_gene: TRBJ2-5; d_gene: NA; abundance: once; v_gene: TRBV11-2; len: 13; CDR3nt: TGTGCCAGCAGCTCCGGATTCCAAGAGACCCAGTACTTC; CDR3aa: CASSSGFQETQYF
j_gene: TRBJ2-5; d_gene: NA; abundance: NA; v_gene: TRBV2; len: 11; CDR3nt: TGTGCCAGCATGGCTGCAGAGACCCAGTACTTC; CDR3aa: CASMAAETQYF
j_gene: TRBJ1-2; d_gene: NA; abundance: NA; v_gene: TRBV6-6; len: 11; CDR3nt: TGTGCCAGCTTTACGGTTAGCGGCTACACCTTC; CDR3aa: CASFTVSGYTF
j_gene: TRBJ2-7; d_gene: NA; abundance: NA; v_gene: TRBV2; len: 13; CDR3nt: TGTGCCAGCAGTGAAGGACAGGACTACGAGCAGTACTTC; CDR3aa: CASSEGQDYEQYF
j_gene: TRBJ1-5; d_gene: NA; abundance: NA; v_gene: TRBV29-1; len: 13; CDR3nt: TGCAGCGTGGAATTGACAGAGAATCAGCCCCAGCATTTT; CDR3aa: CSVELTENQPQHF
j_gene: TRBJ2-2; d_gene: NA; abundance: many; v_gene: TRBV6-1; len: 13; CDR3nt: TGTGCCTCCCAGGGGCATACCACCGGGGAGCTGTTTTTT; CDR3aa: CASQGHTTGELFF
j_gene: TRBJ2-3; d_gene: TRBD1; abundance: once; v_gene: TRBV4-1; len: 18; CDR3nt: TGCGCCAGCAGCCAAGAAAGGACAGGGGGCCGGGGCACAGATACGCAGTATTTT; CDR3aa: CASSQERTGGRGTDTQYF
j_gene: TRBJ2-7; d_gene: TRBD1; abundance: NA; v_gene: TRBV29-1; len: 13; CDR3nt: TGCAGCGCCACAGCGACAGGGGGCTACGAGCAGTACTTC; CDR3aa: CSATATGGYEQYF
j_gene: TRBJ2-2; d_gene: NA; abundance: NA; v_gene: TRBV9; len: 16; CDR3nt: TGTGCCAGCAGCCCCCAGTGGAGGGCCGACACCGGGGAGCTGTTTTTT; CDR3aa: CASSPQWRADTGELFF
j_gene: TRBJ2-1; d_gene: TRBD1; abundance: NA; v_gene: TRBV5-4; len: 15; CDR3nt: TGTGCCAGCCAGGAGACAGGGGACTCCTACAATGAGCAGTTCTTC; CDR3aa: CASQETGDSYNEQFF
j_gene: TRBJ2-7; d_gene: NA; abundance: few; v_gene: TRBV6-1; len: 12; CDR3nt: TGTGCCAGCAGTGAGCGGGCTTACGAGCAGTACTTC; CDR3aa: CASSERAYEQYF
j_gene: TRBJ2-6; d_gene: NA; abundance: few; v_gene: TRBV5-8; len: 16; CDR3nt: TGTGCCAGCAGGGTTCGTGGATGGAGGGGGGCCAACGTCCTGACTTTC; CDR3aa: CASRVRGWRGANVLTF
j_gene: TRBJ2-6; d_gene: NA; abundance: NA; v_gene: TRBV2; len: 14; CDR3nt: TGTGCCAGCGTATCAGGGTCTGGGGCCAACGTCCTGACTTTC; CDR3aa: CASVSGSGANVLTF
j_gene: TRBJ1-2; d_gene: NA; abundance: NA; v_gene: TRBV5-1; len: 15; CDR3nt: TGCGCCAGCACCTCCACTGGACGTCCTTCGGGTGGCTACACCTTC; CDR3aa: CASTSTGRPSGGYTF
j_gene: TRBJ1-1; d_gene: TRBD1; abundance: NA; v_gene: TRBV18; len: 15; CDR3nt: TGTGCCAGCTCACCCTGGACAGGGCGGGACACTGAAGCTTTCTTT; CDR3aa: CASSPWTGRDTEAFF
j_gene: TRBJ2-7; d_gene: TRBD2; abundance: many; v_gene: TRBV10-3; len: 15; CDR3nt: TGTGCCATCAGTGAGGGACTAGCGGGAGCAAGGGAGCAGTACTTC; CDR3aa: CAISEGLAGAREQYF
j_gene: TRBJ1-4; d_gene: NA; abundance: NA; v_gene: TRBV5-1; len: 15; CDR3nt: TGCGCCAGCAGCGTAGACAGTCACACTAATGAAAAACTGTTTTTT; CDR3aa: CASSVDSHTNEKLFF
j_gene: TRBJ2-7; d_gene: TRBD2; abundance: NA; v_gene: TRBV2; len: 17; CDR3nt: TGTGCCAGCAGTGGAGAAGCTAGCGGGAGCCCCTCCTACGAGCAGTACTTC; CDR3aa: CASSGEASGSPSYEQYF
j_gene: TRBJ2-1; d_gene: TRBD1; abundance: NA; v_gene: TRBV25-1; len: 14; CDR3nt: TGTGCCAGCAGTGTACAGGGGGCGCTGAATGAGCAGTTCTTC; CDR3aa: CASSVQGALNEQFF
j_gene: TRBJ1-2; d_gene: NA; abundance: NA; v_gene: TRBV7-2; len: 14; CDR3nt: TGTGCCAGCAGCTTAAACAGGGCCAACTATGGCTACACCTTC; CDR3aa: CASSLNRANYGYTF
j_gene: TRBJ2-1; d_gene: NA; abundance: NA; v_gene: TRBV2; len: 14; CDR3nt: TGTGCCAGCAGTGAAGCGTTCGGCGGGTGGGAGCAGTTCTTC; CDR3aa: CASSEAFGGWEQFF
j_gene: TRBJ2-2; d_gene: TRBD2; abundance: NA; v_gene: TRBV19; len: 15; CDR3nt: TGTGCCAGTAGCACTAGCGGGAGTGGAACCGGGGAGCTGTTTTTT; CDR3aa: CASSTSGSGTGELFF
j_gene: TRBJ1-1; d_gene: NA; abundance: NA; v_gene: TRBV29-1; len: 12; CDR3nt: TGCAGCGTTGTCCCTACGAAGACTGAAGCTTTCTTT; CDR3aa: CSVVPTKTEAFF
j_gene: TRBJ1-5; d_gene: NA; abundance: NA; v_gene: TRBV7-9; len: 15; CDR3nt: TGTGCCAGCAGCAGATCGGACACCTTCAATCAGCCCCAGCATTTT; CDR3aa: CASSRSDTFNQPQHF
j_gene: TRBJ2-1; d_gene: TRBD1; abundance: NA; v_gene: TRBV10-2; len: 18; CDR3nt: TGCGCCAGCAGTAGTGAGACAGGGAGAATCAGCCCCTACAATGAGCAGTTCTTC; CDR3aa: CASSSETGRISPYNEQFF
j_gene: TRBJ2-1; d_gene: NA; abundance: NA; v_gene: TRBV5-4; len: 18; CDR3nt: TGTGCCAGCAGCTTGGCTCCGAGGCCCGAGGGCCTCGGCAATGAGCAGTTCTTC; CDR3aa: CASSLAPRPEGLGNEQFF
j_gene: TRBJ1-4; d_gene: NA; abundance: NA; v_gene: TRBV7-2; len: 15; CDR3nt: TGTGCCAGCAGCTTAGCTCGAGGCAGGGCTGAAAAACTGTTTTTT; CDR3aa: CASSLARGRAEKLFF
j_gene: TRBJ1-2; d_gene: NA; abundance: NA; v_gene: TRBV20-1; len: 11; CDR3nt: TGCAGTGCTAGAGACAGGGTTGGCTACACCTTC; CDR3aa: CSARDRVGYTF
j_gene: TRBJ2-3; d_gene: TRBD1; abundance: NA; v_gene: TRBV10-1; len: 15; CDR3nt: TGCGCCAGCAGTGGGGGACAGGGCCTCACAGATACGCAGTATTTT; CDR3aa: CASSGGQGLTDTQYF
j_gene: TRBJ2-5; d_gene: NA; abundance: NA; v_gene: TRBV9; len: 15; CDR3nt: TGTGCCAGCAGCTTCAGCACATCCCGCGAAGAGACCCAGTACTTC; CDR3aa: CASSFSTSREETQYF
j_gene: TRBJ2-7; d_gene: NA; abundance: NA; v_gene: TRBV6-5; len: 15; CDR3nt: TGTGCCAGCGGATCCCAAGGGGGGGAATCCTACGAGCAGTACTTC; CDR3aa: CASGSQGGESYEQYF
j_gene: TRBJ2-2; d_gene: NA; abundance: NA; v_gene: TRBV18; len: 14; CDR3nt: TGTGCCAGCTCATCAATCTCAGGCCGCGGGGAGCTGTTTTTT; CDR3aa: CASSSISGRGELFF
j_gene: TRBJ2-7; d_gene: TRBD2; abundance: NA; v_gene: TRBV27; len: 14; CDR3nt: TGTGCCAGCAGTTCCCTCGGGACTAGCGACGAGCAGTACTTC; CDR3aa: CASSSLGTSDEQYF
j_gene: TRBJ2-2; d_gene: NA; abundance: NA; v_gene: TRBV2; len: 14; CDR3nt: TGTGCCAGCAGGGTCAGTCCCAACACCGGGGAGCTGTTTTTT; CDR3aa: CASRVSPNTGELFF
j_gene: TRBJ2-2; d_gene: NA; abundance: NA; v_gene: TRBV9; len: 12; CDR3nt: TGTGCCAGCAGCGTTTGGGACGGGGAGCTGTTTTTT; CDR3aa: CASSVWDGELFF
j_gene: TRBJ2-7; d_gene: TRBD2; abundance: NA; v_gene: TRBV7-6; len: 16; CDR3nt: TGTGCCAGCAGCCTCGGGACTAGCGGGCTTTCCTACGAGCAGTACTTC; CDR3aa: CASSLGTSGLSYEQYF
j_gene: TRBJ1-2; d_gene: TRBD1; abundance: NA; v_gene: TRBV29-1; len: 14; CDR3nt: TGCAGCGTTGAAGACAGGGGGAAGATCTATGGCTACACCTTC; CDR3aa: CSVEDRGKIYGYTF
j_gene: TRBJ2-1; d_gene: TRBD2; abundance: once; v_gene: TRBV6-1; len: 16; CDR3nt: TGTGCCAGCAGTGAAGGCCGGCTAGCGGGGATCAATGAGCAGTTCTTC; CDR3aa: CASSEGRLAGINEQFF
j_gene: TRBJ2-2; d_gene: NA; abundance: many; v_gene: TRBV6-4; len: 14; CDR3nt: TGTGCCAGCAGTGACTCTAGCGGCGCCGGGGAGCTGTTTTTT; CDR3aa: CASSDSSGAGELFF
j_gene: TRBJ2-2; d_gene: NA; abundance: NA; v_gene: TRBV5-4; len: 12; CDR3nt: TGTGCCAGCAGCCCCAACACCGGGGAGCTGTTTTTT; CDR3aa: CASSPNTGELFF
j_gene: TRBJ2-7; d_gene: NA; abundance: NA; v_gene: TRBV6-6; len: 15; CDR3nt: TGTGCCAGCAGGCGGGTCTTCACCCGGCAATACGAGCAGTACTTC; CDR3aa: CASRRVFTRQYEQYF
j_gene: TRBJ2-5; d_gene: TRBD2; abundance: NA; v_gene: TRBV7-6; len: 17; CDR3nt: TGTGCCAGCAGCACGGGAGCCAGCGGGAGGGCGGGGGAGACCCAGTACTTC; CDR3aa: CASSTGASGRAGETQYF
j_gene: TRBJ2-7; d_gene: NA; abundance: NA; v_gene: TRBV5-1; len: 15; CDR3nt: TGCGCCAGCAGCTTCCAGGACGGGATTATGGGCGAGCAGTACTTC; CDR3aa: CASSFQDGIMGEQYF
j_gene: TRBJ2-1; d_gene: TRBD2; abundance: NA; v_gene: TRBV5-1; len: 16; CDR3nt: TGCGCCAGCAGCTCCGGGGGACTAGCGGGAGGCAATGAGCAGTTCTTC; CDR3aa: CASSSGGLAGGNEQFF
j_gene: TRBJ2-1; d_gene: TRBD2; abundance: many; v_gene: TRBV5-1; len: 20; CDR3nt: TGCGCCAGCAGCTTGGTCCTAGGGACTAGCGGTAGCAACTCCTACAATGAGCAGTTCTTC; CDR3aa: CASSLVLGTSGSNSYNEQFF
j_gene: TRBJ2-7; d_gene: TRBD2; abundance: NA; v_gene: TRBV7-2; len: 15; CDR3nt: TGTGCCAGCAGCTTACAGGCGGGAGGTACTTACGAGCAGTACTTC; CDR3aa: CASSLQAGGTYEQYF